This T cell receptor beta chain stems from a study of blood T cell repertoires in COVID-19 (dated by TCRdb to about 2020). Some background on the complete study: Samples from collaborators originated in the United States, Italy and Spain and spanned both the acute and convalescent phases of COVID-19. The repertoires were released in a freely available public database meant as a resource for research on the immune response to SARS-CoV-2. Samples were obtained from the ongoing ImmuneRACE study (first 160 participants) and from 1,254 subjects provided by 6 global collaborators. HLA class I and class II types, where available, came from metadata supplied by the sample provider rather than from assay-based typing. Subjects who had been exposed to COVID-19, were actively infected with it, or had recovered from it provided the deeply sampled blood TCRbeta repertoires that made up the dataset. Sample metadata almost always included a de-identified subject ID, COVID-19 status, age in years and sex. The material from the prospective study consisted of cDNA or gDNA derived from T cells, B-cell-depleted T cells, or PBMCs. The study at large found these results: The amount of clinical and demographic metadata varied by source and participant and was provided uncurated.

CDR1 SNHLY and CDR2 FYNNEI were looked up in the germline V gene. V and J lose 6 bases and 12 bases, and a span of 12 bases separates them. From the cysteine up to the phenylalanine, the CDR3 has a length of 12 residues. Solely the CDR3 DNA is kept, with 36 bases framed from the first base. One collaborating source in Seattle enrolled patients during active infection and followed them longitudinally through the course of disease. Whole blood was collected in K2EDTA tubes by collaborating institutions according to the institutions' own protocols. For TCRbeta analysis, collaborators shipped samples in one of three forms: frozen whole blood, isolated PBMCs, or DNA extracted from either of those sample types. TCRbeta CDR3 regions were amplified from genomic DNA using the immunoSEQ Assay, a bias-controlled multiplex PCR. In the source study's methods: The number of nucleated cells in each sample was estimated by amplification of reference gene primers within the assay. To quantify the absolute abundance of each unique TCRbeta CDR3 rearrangement, sequence reads were collapsed and filtered. Productive Simpson clonality was computed per sample as the square root of Simpson's diversity index over productive rearrangements. Held by TCRdb, this immuneACCESS table contains in-frame sequences only and omits some clones. Under half of the omission traces to an unresolved V gene where checked; the cause of the rest is unknown. That table is the source of V, J and clone size, and D and trimming were worked out from the DNA. The sample profile shows roughly 570,000 clones; about 88% of them were found once. The ten largest make up roughly 8.3% of the sample.

Remarks on this clone: Which antigen it targets is not known. No much larger clonotype is one base removed from it; base qualities were not supplied.

The TCR was taken from a woman aged 50 to 60 with COVID-19, enrolled during active disease. In this chain, TRBV2 is recombined with TRBJ1-6, and the D gene may be TRBD1, 6 bases matching. Specimen: peripheral blood. The sequence in DNA is TGTGCCAGCAGCCCGGACAGCCGACCCCTCCACTTT. Its coded protein is CASSPDSRPLHF.